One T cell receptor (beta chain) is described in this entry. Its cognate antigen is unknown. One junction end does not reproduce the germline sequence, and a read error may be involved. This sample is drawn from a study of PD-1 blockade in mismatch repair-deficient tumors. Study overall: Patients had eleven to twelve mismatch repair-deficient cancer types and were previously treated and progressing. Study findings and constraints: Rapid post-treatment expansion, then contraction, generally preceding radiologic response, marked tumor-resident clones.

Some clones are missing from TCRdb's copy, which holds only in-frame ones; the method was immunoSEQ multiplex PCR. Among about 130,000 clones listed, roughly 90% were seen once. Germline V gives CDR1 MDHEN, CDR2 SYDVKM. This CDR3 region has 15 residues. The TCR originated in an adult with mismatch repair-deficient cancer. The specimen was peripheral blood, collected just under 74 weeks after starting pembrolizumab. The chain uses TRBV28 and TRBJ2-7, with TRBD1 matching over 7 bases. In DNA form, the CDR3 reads TGTGCCAGCAGTTTATTGGGGACAGTACCGTACGGGCAGTACTTC. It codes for CASSLLGTVPYGQYF. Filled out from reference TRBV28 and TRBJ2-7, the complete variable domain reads DVKVTQSSRYLVKRTGEKVFLECVQDMDHENMFWYRQDPGLGLRLIYFSYDVKMKEKGDIPEGYSVSREKKERFSLILESASTNQTSMYLCASSLLGTVPYGQYFGPGTRLTVT.